A selection of T cell receptor beta chains follows, all from one sample in a study of cytomegalovirus exposure and HLA in healthy donors. The assay was immunoSEQ multiplex PCR, and TCRdb's table has in-frame clones only and misses some. The table shows more than 85,000 clones, with around 86% occurring only once. Sequencing was done on a sample of PBMCs. The receptors derive from a young woman in good health and CMV-seropositive. Each CDR3 is given without its conserved first and last residue. D genes are given only for firm matches.

CDR3: ASSYYRQAIYYGYT
D: .
J: TRBJ1-2
V: TRBV5-6

CDR3: ASSPRVSYEQY
D: .
J: TRBJ2-7
V: TRBV5-5

CDR3: ASSPDRGREEQY
D: TRBD1
J: TRBJ2-7
V: TRBV28

CDR3: ASSLAETGAVNYGYT
D: TRBD1
J: TRBJ1-2
V: TRBV7-9

CDR3: ASSDEAGQGARETQY
D: TRBD1
J: TRBJ2-5
V: TRBV25-1

CDR3: ASSLQGAQNYGYT
D: TRBD1
J: TRBJ1-2
V: TRBV11-3

CDR3: ASGLVLAGSAYNEQF
D: TRBD2
J: TRBJ2-1
V: TRBV12-5

CDR3: ASSPVPTGGSYNEQF
D: TRBD1
J: TRBJ2-1
V: TRBV9

CDR3: ASSVGLQEGIGNTIY
D: .
J: TRBJ1-3
V: TRBV9

CDR3: ASSPGGLGPQH
D: .
J: TRBJ1-5
V: TRBV4-1

CDR3: ASSPRQGLYEQY
D: TRBD1
J: TRBJ2-7
V: TRBV9

CDR3: ASSFRRGGFSLNQPQH
D: .
J: TRBJ1-5
V: TRBV28

CDR3: ASSPNFNQPQH
D: .
J: TRBJ1-5
V: TRBV5-1

CDR3: ASSLSGQGAGYGYT
D: TRBD1
J: TRBJ1-2
V: TRBV11-3

CDR3: ASSKTGLNTGELF
D: .
J: TRBJ2-2
V: TRBV9

CDR3: ASSRRNQPQH
D: .
J: TRBJ1-5
V: TRBV6-6

CDR3: ASSSSRAYGYT
D: .
J: TRBJ1-2
V: TRBV5-1

CDR3: ASSQVGRGSPLH
D: .
J: TRBJ1-6
V: TRBV4-1

CDR3: ASSPLQDSGNTIY
D: .
J: TRBJ1-3
V: TRBV7-6

CDR3: ATSRNRVPPYEQY
D: .
J: TRBJ2-7
V: TRBV15

CDR3: ASSLTSDNEQF
D: TRBD2
J: TRBJ2-1
V: TRBV7-2

CDR3: ASSSEYGYT
D: .
J: TRBJ1-2
V: TRBV28

CDR3: ASRGQGARQPQH
D: TRBD1
J: TRBJ1-5
V: TRBV6-1

CDR3: ASSVGGGPSQPQH
D: .
J: TRBJ1-5
V: TRBV9

CDR3: ASRQGWYEQY
D: TRBD1
J: TRBJ2-7
V: TRBV5-1

CDR3: ASSRLSNGRASYEQY
D: TRBD2
J: TRBJ2-7
V: TRBV4-1

CDR3: ASSEGTLNTEAF
D: .
J: TRBJ1-1
V: TRBV2

CDR3: ASSPSRGTEAF
D: .
J: TRBJ1-1
V: TRBV7-9

CDR3: ASSKAAYEQY
D: .
J: TRBJ2-7
V: TRBV21-1

CDR3: ATSRDHRGSNYGYT
D: TRBD1
J: TRBJ1-2
V: TRBV15

CDR3: ASSELGASNYGYT
D: .
J: TRBJ1-2
V: TRBV6-1

CDR3: ASSLTSVPYNEQF
D: TRBD2
J: TRBJ2-1
V: TRBV5-6

CDR3: ASSPPSGEQY
D: .
J: TRBJ2-7
V: TRBV4-2

CDR3: SVDEGGYT
D: .
J: TRBJ1-2
V: TRBV29-1

CDR3: ASSLAGTLADTQY
D: .
J: TRBJ2-3
V: TRBV7-3

CDR3: ASRGLAGKEQY
D: TRBD2
J: TRBJ2-7
V: TRBV2

CDR3: ASSSGTGRYEQY
D: TRBD1
J: TRBJ2-7
V: TRBV11-2

CDR3: ASSPPSGNEQF
D: .
J: TRBJ2-1
V: TRBV18

CDR3: ASSDISYSNQPQH
D: .
J: TRBJ1-5
V: TRBV4-1

CDR3: ASSDSSTDTQY
D: .
J: TRBJ2-3
V: TRBV5-1

CDR3: SVPSGGTEAF
D: TRBD1
J: TRBJ1-1
V: TRBV29-1

CDR3: ASSAGGIGEQY
D: TRBD2
J: TRBJ2-7
V: TRBV9

CDR3: ASSMAGQETQY
D: .
J: TRBJ2-5
V: TRBV5-1

CDR3: ASSAKGTGTTPLH
D: TRBD1
J: TRBJ1-6
V: TRBV7-8

CDR3: AWRLGRTSGDTEAF
D: .
J: TRBJ1-1
V: TRBV30

CDR3: ASSLVGRDEKLF
D: .
J: TRBJ1-4
V: TRBV5-5

CDR3: ASRGRGGSGYT
D: .
J: TRBJ1-2
V: TRBV27

CDR3: ASTQDGRNEQF
D: TRBD2
J: TRBJ2-1
V: TRBV11-2

CDR3: AWLAGKSSYNEQF
D: TRBD2
J: TRBJ2-1
V: TRBV30

CDR3: ACILGAQQF
D: .
J: TRBJ2-1
V: TRBV30

CDR3: ASSFPSRDRAGWYSRDEKLF
D: TRBD1
J: TRBJ1-4
V: TRBV28

CDR3: ASSSSQGNTEAF
D: .
J: TRBJ1-1
V: TRBV13

CDR3: ASSSRGRFSGELF
D: TRBD1
J: TRBJ2-2
V: TRBV25-1

CDR3: AISEVAGVYNEQF
D: TRBD2
J: TRBJ2-1
V: TRBV10-3